Here is one T cell receptor beta chain with its context. Which antigen it targets is not known. The input lacks base qualities; no much larger clone sits a single base away. Library generation was performed with RT-PCR. The listed sequencing device is Illumina HiSeq 2500. TCRdb cleaned the public reads at Q25 with fastp, built clones with MiXCR and kept in-frame beta chains. Merged by CDR3 protein, the rows form single entries marked with the most common genes and DNA. This sample is represented by about 500,000 distinct CDR3 sequences; 16% of them were singletons. 3% to 3.5% of the sample rests with the top ten. The data originate from a study of response to subunit inactivated influenza vaccine (dated by TCRdb to 2016 to 2019). In terms of the full investigation: The study used deep quantitative T cell receptor repertoire profiling to track responses to a trivalent subunit inactivated influenza vaccine.

The paper as a whole reports these results and caveats: According to the authors, only a limited number of new T cells may be recruited by each seasonal influenza vaccination.

The sequencing here drew on CD4+ T cells sorted from PBMCs, taken 23 to 25 months after vaccination. The origin of this receptor is a man aged 45 to 75 who received an inactivated influenza vaccine. Donor details come from another sample of the same person, matched by shared clones.

The nucleotides are TGTGCCAGCAGCCCCCTCCAGCGGGTGAACACCGGGGAGCTGTTTTTT. Its amino acids are CASSPLQRVNTGELFF. The sequence links TRBV9 to TRBJ2-2; tentative D gene TRBD2, with 6 bases matching. CDR1 and CDR2 (SGDLS, YYNGEE) derive from the germline V gene. The CDR3 holds 16 amino acids from the cysteine to the phenylalanine. Of the read, only the CDR3 DNA is kept; its 48 bases are in frame from base 1. V lost 4 bases and J lost 1 base; the stretch between them is 14 bases long.